This TCR beta chain originates from a study of CD8 T cells in ankylosing spondylitis. TCRdb recomputed calls from the 5' RACE reads with MiXCR, one row per CDR3 protein. Of fewer than 650,000 distinct CDR3 sequences listed, roughly 13% are singletons. Study-level findings and limits: Ankylosing spondylitis blood appeared to carry a characteristic TCR beta motif of 7 or 8 highly homologous variants.

Germline V lookup: CDR1 SQVTM, CDR2 ANQGSEA. CDR3 size: 12 residues. V gave up 6 bases and J gave up 5 bases, with 13 bases separating them. This clonotype was seen more than once but under ten times. Its antigen remains unknown. The chain joins TRBV29-1 to TRBJ2-5; tentatively, D is TRBD1 (6 bases). The TCR originated in a male donor with ankylosing spondylitis. Material: blood, either unsorted or a sorted T cell fraction (not recorded which). CDR3 bases: TGCAGCGTCGATGACAGGCTGGAGACCCAGTACTTC. This sequence encodes CSVDDRLETQYF.